This entry lists 2 T cell receptor beta chains sequenced from one sample in a study of beta chain features in type 1 diabetes. As every portion of the isolated RNA was reverse transcribed, the sequencing read expressed TCRB transcripts. The protocol was immunoSEQ multiplex PCR, while the TCRdb copy is restricted to in-frame clones and leaves out a portion. The table records some 250,000 clones, 27% of them present only once. Specimen: central memory CD4+ T cells from blood. The receptors here all came from a man aged 30 to 45 in good health.

The sample holds a few counts of this clone. This chain uses TRBV4-3 with TRBJ1-1; D is ambiguous. Trimming stripped 1 base from V and 0 bases from J, with 3 bases between. CDR1 and CDR2 (germline): LGHNA, YSLEER. The CDR3 consists of 13 residues. CDR3 protein: CASSQVVNTEAFF. Written as DNA, the CDR3 is TGCGCCAGCAGCCAAGTAGTGAACACTGAAGCTTTCTTT.

There are a few counts of this clone. It is likely a read error: a sequence one base away is far more abundant. The V call is TRBV19, the J call TRBJ1-2; perhaps TRBD1 as D (5 bases). V was shortened by 5 bases and J by 7 bases, with 14 bases between the two germline ends. The germline gives CDR1 LNHDA, CDR2 SQIVND (reference sequence). This CDR3 is 13 amino acids long. CDR3 in DNA: TGTGCCAGTAGTCTCGGGGGACTTGGTGGCTACACCTTC. Protein product: CASSLGGLGGYTF.